This T cell receptor beta chain was identified in a study of graft-versus-host responses after intestinal transplantation. The table came from immunoSEQ multiplex PCR; TCRdb's copy has only in-frame clones and leaves some out. The sample lists over 65,000 clones, 91% seen once, with 0.1% in the top ten. About this clone: Its antigen is unidentified.

The source material was unstimulated CD4+ T cells sorted from spleen or lymph node cells, sampled before intestinal transplant. The clonotype comes from a human donor who received an intestinal transplant.

In DNA form, the CDR3 reads TGTGCCAGCAGCTCTCAGGGACAGAGCTCCTACGAGCAGTACTTC. It translates to CASSSQGQSSYEQYF. The chain uses TRBV7-9 and TRBJ2-7; the match to TRBD1 covers 7 bases. This CDR3 is 15 amino acids long. The V segment lost 4 bases and the J segment 0 bases; nucleotides outside the gene matches: 6. Germline V CDR1 and CDR2: SEHNR, FQNEAQ (reference sequence).